The present TCR beta chain was sequenced within a study of T cell responses to AZD1222 COVID-19 vaccine. Study findings and constraints: Among AZD1222 vaccinees, only five to seven were seropositive at baseline.

A note on this clone: Its target is unknown.

TCRdb keeps only in-frame clones here, not all; method: immunoSEQ multiplex PCR. The sample holds some 95,000 clones, roughly 90% seen once. Sequencing was performed on peripheral blood, taken on day 0 of MenACWY control vaccination. The source is an adult in good health.

The CDR3 protein is CASSVATARAGGYTF. CDR3 in DNA: TGTGCCAGCAGCGTCGCCACAGCAAGGGCCGGTGGCTACACCTTC. The chain joins TRBV7-9 to TRBJ1-2; D gene uncertain. The germline V and J ends were trimmed by 5 bases and 7 bases, with 20 bases remaining between them. The CDR3 sequence is 15 residues long. Germline V gene sequence: CDR1 SEHNR, CDR2 FQNEAQ (reference sequence).